Following are 13 T cell receptor beta chains from one sample sequenced in a study of shared clonotypes between healthy human individuals. Sequencing was performed with immunoSEQ multiplex PCR; in TCRdb, only in-frame clones are kept and a portion is missing. The sample includes 980,000 or so clones, over 60% seen only once; the top ten take approximately 1.5%. Input material: memory CD4+ T cells sorted from blood. Stated subset: CD45RA-negative fraction. The receptors shown here come from a man between 18 and 29 years old in good health.

The rearrangement links TRBV9 to TRBJ2-3; TRBD2 aligns across 10 bases. V lost 2 bases and J lost 1; bases outside the gene matches: 1. This CDR3 is 15 amino acids long. Germline V lookup: CDR1 SGDLS, CDR2 YYNGEE. This CDR3 is CASSVSGRGTDTQYF. The CDR3 DNA sequence: TGTGCCAGCAGCGTCAGCGGGAGGGGCACAGATACGCAGTATTTT.

This clone has a single count. The chain has TRBV18 and TRBJ1-3, with TRBD1 as a possible D gene (6 bases). The germline V gene encodes CDR1 KGHSH and CDR2 LQKENI. This CDR3 has 16 amino acids. V shed 3 bases and J shed 4 bases, with 16 bases lying between them. Written as DNA, the CDR3 is TGTGCCAGCTCACCTGGGACTTCCCAGGGGGGAAACACCATATATTTT. Amino acids: CASSPGTSQGGNTIYF.

CDR3 coding DNA: TGTGCCAGCAGCCTGGGACAGCCCGGACTAGCGGACCTGTCCCAGCAGTACTTC. It translates to CASSLGQPGLADLSQQYF. The rearrangement links TRBV5-5 to TRBJ2-7, with TRBD2 matching over 10 bases. J was trimmed by 8 bases and V by 4 bases; bases with no gene match: 21. The germline V gene has CDR1 SGHKS and CDR2 YYEKEE (reference sequence). CDR3 size: 18 residues.

The J gene is TRBJ1-2, the V gene TRBV10-3, with D possibly matching TRBD1 (5 bases). This CDR3 has 13 amino acids. Looked up from germline, CDR1 is ENHRY and CDR2 is SYGVKD. Trimming took off 6 bases at V and 8 bases at J, with 16 bases between the two ends. The CDR3 DNA reads TGTGCCATCAGCTCCGGGACGGACGGGGGCTACACCTTC. It translates to CAISSGTDGGYTF.

The V gene is TRBV28, the J gene TRBJ1-3; D ambiguous. Germline V CDR1 and CDR2: MDHEN, SYDVKM. Trimming took 4 bases from V and 0 from J, leaving 10 bases between them. The CDR3 has 15 amino acids. CDR3 region: CASSSPTRSGNTIYF. CDR3 DNA: TGTGCCAGCAGTTCACCGACGCGCTCTGGAAACACCATATATTTT.

The CDR3, as DNA: TGTGCCAGCAGTGAGGACCTAGCCAAAAACATTCAGTACTTC. Its protein product is CASSEDLAKNIQYF. The rearrangement links TRBV2 to TRBJ2-4; unclear D gene. V lost 3 bases and J lost 0, with 6 bases in between. Germline V CDR1 and CDR2: SNHLY, FYNNEI. The CDR3 contains 14 residues.

The chain combines TRBV4-2 with TRBJ1-3; the D gene is possibly TRBD1 (5 bases). Per germline, CDR1 LGHNA and CDR2 YNFKEQ. Trimming pared 0 bases from V and 0 bases from J, leaving 6 bases between. The CDR3 covers 15 residues. In nucleotides, the CDR3 is TGTGCCAGCAGCCAAGACAGGGACTCTGGAAACACCATATATTTT. Its translation is CASSQDRDSGNTIYF.

The J gene is TRBJ2-1, the V gene TRBV5-1; a possible D gene is TRBD2 (5 bases). This CDR3 region has 14 residues. Germline CDR1 and CDR2: SGHRS and YFSETQ. V shed 0 bases and J shed 6 bases, with 10 bases lying between them. The CDR3 here is CASSLENSVNEQFF. The CDR3 DNA reads as TGCGCCAGCAGCTTGGAGAATAGCGTCAATGAGCAGTTCTTC.

This clone was counted a single time. The genes are TRBV5-6 and TRBJ1-3, with D hard to call. The CDR3 contains 15 residues. Trimming shortened V by 0 bases and J by 2 bases, and 9 bases separated the two germline ends. Germline-derived CDR1 and CDR2 are SGHDT and YYEEEE. CDR3 DNA sequence: TGTGCCAGCAGCTTGGATAGGAGGACTGGAAACACCATATATTTT. Its protein is CASSLDRRTGNTIYF.

The V gene is TRBV11-2, the J gene TRBJ2-5; 9 bases are a match to TRBD1. Gene TRBJ2-7 matches the end of the DNA better, so the J call may be wrong. The CDR3 length is 15 residues. Germline CDR1 is SGHAT and CDR2 is FQNNGV. The CDR3 protein is CASSLVWGQGYEQYF. The CDR3 region has the DNA TGTGCCAGCAGCTTAGTTTGGGGACAGGGCTACGAGCAGTACTTC.

This clone was detected only a few times. This sequence joins TRBV28 and TRBJ2-1; 8 bases agree with TRBD1. The CDR3 is 15 residues long. Germline CDR1 reads MDHEN; CDR2 reads SYDVKM. V dropped 5 bases and J dropped 10; count of bases not matched to a gene: 13. DNA for the CDR3: TGTGCCAGCAGTCCCCTTTTGCAGGGGGCGTTCGAGCAGTTCTTC. This sequence encodes CASSPLLQGAFEQFF.

This clone was found once. The CDR3 loop is CASSTGTREKLFF. For the CDR3, the DNA is TGTGCCAGCAGTACTGGGACGCGGGAAAAACTGTTTTTT. The gene calls are TRBV6-5 and TRBJ1-4, with D possibly being TRBD1 (5 bases). Trimming cost V 5 bases and J 8 bases, with 12 bases left between them. CDR1 and CDR2 (germline): MNHEY, SVGAGI. The CDR3 runs 13 residues.

This chain links TRBV6-1 with TRBJ1-2, with D hard to call. This CDR3 is built from 15 residues. The V gene lost 1 base and the J gene lost 11 bases, with 20 bases spanning the gap. The germline gives CDR1 MNHNS, CDR2 SASEGT. This CDR3 reads CASSEGGSSPMRYTF. The CDR3 nucleotides are TGTGCCAGCAGTGAAGGAGGCAGCTCCCCGATGAGGTACACCTTC.